The clone carrying this T cell receptor beta chain was observed at least ten times. As yet, its antigen is unknown. This entry is derived from a study of T-cell reconstitution after alpha-beta-depleted transplantation in children. Trimming cost V 2 bases and J 6 bases, with 7 bases left between them. Germline V gene lookup returns CDR1 SGHTA and CDR2 FQGNSA. The CDR3 is made up of 12 amino acids. Molecular barcoding with unique molecular identifiers was used for the TCRbeta library. MiXCR, applied by TCRdb to the PCR reads, yields one record per CDR3 protein. The sample consists of 700,000 or so distinct CDR3 sequences, under 15% of them appearing once. Study findings and constraints: It was reported that alpha-beta T cells came from several hundred expanded graft clones (about two months after transplant). T cells produced anew were the main source of T-cell counts and diversity one year after transplant. Elevated TCRbeta diversity at day 60 was traced, in some patients, to surviving recipient T cells and thymic progenitors.

This chain links TRBV7-2 with TRBJ1-2; D unclear. Source: PBMCs, taken before TCRalphabeta/CD19-depleted stem cell transplant. The sequence came from a girl aged 2-10 years with congenital amegakaryocytic thrombocytopenia, due to receive a stem cell transplant. This CDR3 reads CASSLMTDGYTF. CDR3 sequence (DNA): TGTGCCAGCAGCTTAATGACCGATGGCTACACCTTC.